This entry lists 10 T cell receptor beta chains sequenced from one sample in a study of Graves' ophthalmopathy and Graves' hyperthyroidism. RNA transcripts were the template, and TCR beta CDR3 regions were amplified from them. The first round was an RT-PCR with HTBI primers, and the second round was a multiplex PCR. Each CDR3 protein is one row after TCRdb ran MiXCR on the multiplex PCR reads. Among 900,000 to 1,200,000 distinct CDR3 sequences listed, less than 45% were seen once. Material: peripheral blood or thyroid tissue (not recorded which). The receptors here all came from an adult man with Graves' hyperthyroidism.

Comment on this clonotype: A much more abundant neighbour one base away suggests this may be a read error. CDR3 nucleotide sequence: TGTGCCAGCAGCGGGGATGGGGCTGGGGCTGAGGCCAACGTCCTGACTTTC. Amino acid sequence: CASSGDGAGAEANVLTF. The chain links TRBV6-5 to TRBJ2-6, with D perhaps TRBD1 or TRBD2 (5 bases each). Germline lookup yields CDR1 MNHEY and CDR2 SVGAGI. V gave up 6 bases and J gave up 6 bases, with 21 bases separating them. There are 17 residues in the CDR3.

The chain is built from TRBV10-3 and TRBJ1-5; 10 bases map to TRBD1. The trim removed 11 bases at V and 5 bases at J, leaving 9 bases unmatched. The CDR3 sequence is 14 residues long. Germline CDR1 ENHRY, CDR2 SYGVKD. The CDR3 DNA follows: TGTGCCGGCAGCACCGGGACAGGGGATCAGCCCCAGCATTTT. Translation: CAGSTGTGDQPQHF.

CDR3 sequence: CASSTLPGQEKLFF. The CDR3 region has the DNA TGTGCCAGCAGTACCCTACCGGGACAGGAAAAACTGTTTTTT. V gene TRBV2 combines with J gene TRBJ1-4; TRBD1 aligns across 7 bases. The CDR3 loop spans 14 amino acids. Trimming at V came to 5 bases and at J to 8 bases, leaving 8 bases not matched to a gene. CDR1 and CDR2 from the germline V gene are SNHLY and FYNNEI.

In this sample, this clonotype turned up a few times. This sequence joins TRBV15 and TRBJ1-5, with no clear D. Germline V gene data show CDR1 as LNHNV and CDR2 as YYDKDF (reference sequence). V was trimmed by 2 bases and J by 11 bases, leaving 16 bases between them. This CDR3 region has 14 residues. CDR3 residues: CATSRRLGQETQHF. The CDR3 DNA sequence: TGTGCCACCAGCAGACGACTGGGCCAAGAGACCCAGCATTTT.

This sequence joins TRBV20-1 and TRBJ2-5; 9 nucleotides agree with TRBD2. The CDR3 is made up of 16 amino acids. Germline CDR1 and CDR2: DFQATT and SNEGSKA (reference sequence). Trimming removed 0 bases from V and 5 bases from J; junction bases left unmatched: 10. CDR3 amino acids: CSARDPGVAGVETQYF. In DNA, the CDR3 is TGCAGTGCTAGAGATCCCGGAGTAGCGGGGGTGGAGACCCAGTACTTC.

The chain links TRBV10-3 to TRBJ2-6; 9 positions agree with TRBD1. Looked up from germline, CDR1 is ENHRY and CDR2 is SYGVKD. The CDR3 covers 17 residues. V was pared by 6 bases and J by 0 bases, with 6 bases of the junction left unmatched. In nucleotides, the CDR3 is TGTGCCATCAGGGCCGGGACAGGGAACTCTGGGGCCAACGTCCTGACTTTC. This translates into CAIRAGTGNSGANVLTF.

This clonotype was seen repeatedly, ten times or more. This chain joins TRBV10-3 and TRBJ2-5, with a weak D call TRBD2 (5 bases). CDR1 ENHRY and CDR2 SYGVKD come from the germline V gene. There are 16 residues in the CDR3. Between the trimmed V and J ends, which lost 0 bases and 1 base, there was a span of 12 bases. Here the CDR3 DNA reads TGTGCCATCAGTGAGTCTTGGAGCGGCGTCCAAGAGACCCAGTACTTC. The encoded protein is CAISESWSGVQETQYF.

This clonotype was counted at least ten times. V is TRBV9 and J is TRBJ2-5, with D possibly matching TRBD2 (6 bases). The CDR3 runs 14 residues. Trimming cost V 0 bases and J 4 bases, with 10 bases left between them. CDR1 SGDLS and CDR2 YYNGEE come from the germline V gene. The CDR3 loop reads CASSVATGRETQYF. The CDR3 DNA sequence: TGTGCCAGCAGCGTAGCTACCGGGAGAGAGACCCAGTACTTC.

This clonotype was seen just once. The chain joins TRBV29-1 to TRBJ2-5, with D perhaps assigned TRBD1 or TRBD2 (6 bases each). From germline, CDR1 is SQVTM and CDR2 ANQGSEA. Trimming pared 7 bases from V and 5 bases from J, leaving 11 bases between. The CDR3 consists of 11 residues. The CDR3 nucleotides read TGCAGCGGGGGGGCCGGGGAGACCCAGTACTTC. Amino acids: CSGGAGETQYF.

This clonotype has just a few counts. The CDR3 is CASTSRGGRSEKLFF. CDR3 nucleotide sequence: TGTGCCAGCACGTCTCGGGGGGGGAGGAGTGAAAAACTGTTTTTT. The rearrangement joins TRBV5-4 to TRBJ1-4; TRBD1 is a possible D gene (5 bases). Trimming left V 6 bases short and J 7 bases short, with 19 bases between. The CDR3 loop spans 15 amino acids. Looked up from germline, CDR1 is SGHNT and CDR2 is YYREEE (reference sequence).